In this sample, the clone carrying this TCR beta chain turned up once. Its target is not known. A much larger clone differs from this one at a single base, so this may be a read error. The source of the sample is a study of identical twins. General study points: Researchers reported excess low generation probability among twin-shared out-of-frame alpha sequences. Within cord blood, abundant beta clonotypes carried fewer insertions, but memory repertoires showed no such trend.

Template switching (which added a universal primer site) was used, and cDNA carried unique molecular identifiers. MiXCR, applied by TCRdb to the 5' RACE reads, yields one record per CDR3 protein. The profile covers approximately 530,000 distinct CDR3 sequences, with under 25% appearing a single time and around 0.5% taken by the ten largest. V was pared by 3 bases and J by 2 bases, with 1 base of the junction left unmatched. Germline loops: CDR1 SGHTS, CDR2 YDEGEE. The CDR3 has 16 amino acids. The same specimen was also included in a second study, on yellow fever vaccine responses in identical twins.

The chain joins TRBV5-8 to TRBJ2-3; 15 positions agree with TRBD2. The source material was CD4+ T cells sorted from blood. The clonotype originates from a woman between 18 and 29 years old in good health. The CDR3: CASSWTSGGDTDTQYF. The CDR3 region has the DNA TGTGCCAGCAGCTGGACTAGCGGGGGGGACACAGATACGCAGTATTTT.